These 9 T cell receptor beta chains were sequenced from one sample in a study of blood T cell repertoires in COVID-19. Some clones are missing from TCRdb's copy, which holds only in-frame ones; the method was immunoSEQ multiplex PCR. The table records 30,000 to 45,000 clones, approximately 88% of them present only once. Sequencing was done on a sample of peripheral blood. These receptors all stem from a human donor in a cohort sampled during active COVID-19.

V is TRBV12-5 and J is TRBJ2-1; D unresolved. The V end was cut by 3 bases, the J end by 9 bases, with 9 bases between. In germline, CDR1 is LGHNT, CDR2 FRNRAP. The CDR3 spans 12 residues. This CDR3 reads CASGFQRGEQFF. The DNA for the CDR3 is TGTGCTAGTGGTTTTCAGAGAGGTGAGCAGTTCTTC.

CDR3 nucleotides: TGTGCCAGCAGTTATATCCTCGATGAGCAGTTCTTC. This gives the protein CASSYILDEQFF. V and J are TRBV6-6 and TRBJ2-1; unclear D gene. There are 12 residues in the CDR3. Trimming cost V 3 bases and J 8 bases, with 8 bases left between them. Germline lookup yields CDR1 MNHNY and CDR2 SVGAGI (reference sequence).

V and J are TRBV7-8 and TRBJ2-7; 7 bases map to TRBD1. The germline CDR1 and CDR2 sequences are SGHVS and FQNEAQ. With 2 bases clipped from V and 2 bases from J, the junction kept 9 bases outside the gene matches. This CDR3 is built from 16 residues. CDR3 DNA sequence: TGTGCCAGCAGCTTAAAACCACCAGGGGGTCCCTACGAGCAGTACTTC. Translation: CASSLKPPGGPYEQYF.

This rearrangement joins TRBV6-4 to TRBJ2-2, with D possibly TRBD2 on 5 matching bases. Germline V gene sequence: CDR1 MRHNA, CDR2 SNTAGT. V gave up 6 bases and J gave up 7 bases, with 12 bases separating them. The CDR3 is made up of 13 amino acids. The CDR3 loop is CASSLREGGELFF. The DNA for the CDR3 is TGTGCCAGCAGCCTACGGGAAGGCGGGGAGCTGTTTTTT.

V usage is TRBV6-2 or TRBV6-3 and J usage is TRBJ1-5; 7 bases align to TRBD1. CDR3 length: 15 residues. The germline V gene has CDR1 MNHEY and CDR2 SVGEGT. V shed 4 bases, J shed 2 bases, and the junction held 5 bases outside the gene matches. CDR3 residues: CASSSQGLGNQPQHF. The CDR3 bases are TGTGCCAGCAGTTCACAGGGGTTGGGCAATCAGCCCCAGCATTTT.

The gene calls are TRBV3-1 (or the pseudogene TRBV3-2) and TRBJ2-7; no clear D gene. Germline-derived CDR1 and CDR2 are LGHDT and YNNKEL (reference sequence). CDR3 length: 12 amino acids. V shed 1 base and J shed 3 bases, with 4 bases lying between them. Here the CDR3 reads CASSQANYEQYF. The CDR3 DNA reads TGTGCCAGCAGCCAAGCTAACTACGAGCAGTACTTC.

This chain uses TRBV2 with TRBJ2-1; TRBD2 matches 10 bases. The CDR3 length is 13 residues. J gave up 6 bases and V 7 bases, and 3 bases lay outside the gene matches. CDR1 SNHLY and CDR2 FYNNEI come from the germline V gene. Written as DNA, the CDR3 is TGTGCCAGCAAAGCGGGAGGGCCCAATGAGCAGTTCTTC. The encoded protein is CASKAGGPNEQFF.

The chain combines TRBV5-6 with TRBJ2-5, with unresolved D. The CDR3 has 13 residues. Trimming cost V 3 bases and J 1 base, with 7 bases left between them. CDR1 is SGHDT and CDR2 is YYEEEE in the germline V gene. The CDR3, as DNA: TGTGCCAGCAGCTGGGCCTCCCAAGAGACCCAGTACTTC. Translated: CASSWASQETQYF.

This rearrangement joins TRBV7-2 to TRBJ1-2; D may be TRBD1 (6 bases). Germline CDR1 is SGHTA and CDR2 is FQGNSA. The V end lost 2 bases, the J end lost 6 bases, and 13 bases lay between the germline ends. CDR3 length: 14 residues. The CDR3 DNA is TGTGCCAGCAGCTTAACACAGGGTGTGGATGGCTACACCTTC. Its protein product is CASSLTQGVDGYTF. Looking up the rest from reference TRBV7-2 and TRBJ1-2 gives the full variable domain: GAGVSQSPSNKVTEKGKDVELRCDPISGHTALYWYRQSLGQGLEFLIYFQGNSAPDKSGLPSDRFSAERTGGSVSTLTIQRTQQEDSAVYLCASSLTQGVDGYTFGSGTRLTVV.